This T cell receptor beta chain derives from a study of blood T cell repertoires in COVID-19. Assay: immunoSEQ multiplex PCR; the TCRdb copy retains only in-frame clones and omits some. The profile shows approximately 140,000 clones, approximately 83% of them singletons. Germline loops: CDR1 SEHNR, CDR2 FQNEAQ (reference sequence). CDR3 size: 16 residues. The germline V and J ends were trimmed by 5 bases and 1 base, with 14 bases remaining between them. The sample consisted of peripheral blood. This chain connects TRBV7-9 to TRBJ2-2, with D uncertain. This receptor was taken from a woman aged 55-75 years with COVID-19, enrolled during active disease. The CDR3 loop reads CASSPAFSLNTGELFF. The CDR3 bases are TGTGCCAGCAGCCCAGCGTTCAGCTTGAACACCGGGGAGCTGTTTTTT.